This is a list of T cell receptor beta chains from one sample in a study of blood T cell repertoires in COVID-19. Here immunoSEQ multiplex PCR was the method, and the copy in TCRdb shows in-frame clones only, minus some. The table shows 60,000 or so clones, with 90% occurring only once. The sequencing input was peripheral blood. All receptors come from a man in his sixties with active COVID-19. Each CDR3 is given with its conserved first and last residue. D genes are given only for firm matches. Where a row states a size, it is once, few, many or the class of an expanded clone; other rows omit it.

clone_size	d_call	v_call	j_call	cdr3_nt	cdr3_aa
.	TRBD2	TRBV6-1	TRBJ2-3	TGTGCCAGCAGTGTACTAGCGGGGGGGCCGGGGGCAGATACGCAGTATTTT	CASSVLAGGPGADTQYF
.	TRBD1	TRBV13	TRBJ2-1	TGTGCCAGCAGCTCCCCGGGACAGGACAATGAGCAGTTCTTC	CASSSPGQDNEQFF
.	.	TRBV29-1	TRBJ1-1	TGCAGCGTGTACAGGGATAACACTGAAGCTTTCTTT	CSVYRDNTEAFF
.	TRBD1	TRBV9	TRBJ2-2	TGTGCCAGCAGCCCCCGACAGGGGCAGGGGAACACCGGGGAGCTGTTTTTT	CASSPRQGQGNTGELFF
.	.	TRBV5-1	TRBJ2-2	TGCGCCAGCAGCTTGTTGAGCCGCGGGGAGCTGTTTTTT	CASSLLSRGELFF
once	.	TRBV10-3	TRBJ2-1	TGTGCCATCAGTGAGTTAGATTTCTACAATGAGCAGTTCTTC	CAISELDFYNEQFF
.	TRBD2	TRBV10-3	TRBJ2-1	TGTGCCATCAGGATGCCCGGAAGTCCTAGCGGGAGGATGAATGAGCAGTTCTTC	CAIRMPGSPSGRMNEQFF
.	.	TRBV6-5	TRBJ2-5	TGTGCCAGCAGTACCAGGGGTGGGAGCGGAGAGACCCAGTACTTC	CASSTRGGSGETQYF
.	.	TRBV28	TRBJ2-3	TGTGCCAGCAGTTTAGGGCGGGCCGGTGGAGATACGCAGTATTTT	CASSLGRAGGDTQYF
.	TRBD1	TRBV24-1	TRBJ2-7	TGTGCCACCAGTGGAGGGACAGGGGTCGGGTACGAGCAGTACTTC	CATSGGTGVGYEQYF
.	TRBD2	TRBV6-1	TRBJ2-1	TGTGCCAGCAGTCCGGGACTAGCGGGAGCGTTCTTC	CASSPGLAGAFF
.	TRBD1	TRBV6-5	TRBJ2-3	TGTGCCAGCAGCGAGAACAGGGGGTGGAAGGATACGCAGTATTTT	CASSENRGWKDTQYF
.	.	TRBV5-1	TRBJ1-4	TGCGCCAGCAGCTTGCGAACACCTCACGAAAAACTGTTTTTT	CASSLRTPHEKLFF
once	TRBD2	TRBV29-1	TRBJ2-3	TGCAGCGTTGAAACAAAGCGGGAGGGCCCTAGCACAGATACGCAGTATTTT	CSVETKREGPSTDTQYF
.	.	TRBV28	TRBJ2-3	TGTGCCAGCGGGAGCGGGAGCACAGATACGCAGTATTTT	CASGSGSTDTQYF
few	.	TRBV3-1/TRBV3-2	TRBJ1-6	TGTGCCAGCCGAGGTGGGGTACAGGGAGGGTCACCCCTCCACTTT	CASRGGVQGGSPLHF
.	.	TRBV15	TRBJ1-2	TGTGCCACCATCTCGGACAATCACGGGGGCTACACCTTC	CATISDNHGGYTF
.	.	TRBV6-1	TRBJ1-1	TGTGCCAGCAGTGAAGAGACCAGGGGCACTGAAGCTTTCTTT	CASSEETRGTEAFF
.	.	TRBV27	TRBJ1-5	TGTGCCAGCAGTTTACGGGAACACCGGCCCCAGCATTTT	CASSLREHRPQHF
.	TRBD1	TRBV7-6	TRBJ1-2	TGTGCCAGCAGCTTATGGACAGGGAAACTTAACTATGGCTACACCTTC	CASSLWTGKLNYGYTF
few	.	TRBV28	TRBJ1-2	TGTGCCAGCAGCCACGGGGGGGCTAAAATCTATGGCTACACCTTC	CASSHGGAKIYGYTF
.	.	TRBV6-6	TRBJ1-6	TGTGCCAGCAGTTACTCGGACAGTAATTCACCCCTCCACTTT	CASSYSDSNSPLHF
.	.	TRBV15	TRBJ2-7	TGTGCCACCAGCAGAGAGGGGGCGAAGCGTTACTTC	CATSREGAKRYF
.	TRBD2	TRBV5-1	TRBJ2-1	TGCGCCAGCAGCCCCCGGGACTACGGCAGTGAGCAGTTCTTC	CASSPRDYGSEQFF
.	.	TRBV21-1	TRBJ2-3	TGTGCCAGCAGAGGTCCGAGACAGCCCGCGAGCACAGATACGCAGTATTTT	CASRGPRQPASTDTQYF
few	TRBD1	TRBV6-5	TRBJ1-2	TGTGCCAGCAGGGGACAGTCCTCCTGGGGCTACACCTTC	CASRGQSSWGYTF
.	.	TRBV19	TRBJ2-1	TGTGCCACCACGGACCGAATGGGGACAAGCTCCTACAATGAGCAGTTCTTC	CATTDRMGTSSYNEQFF
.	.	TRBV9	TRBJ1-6	TGTGCCAGCAGCGCGTGGGGAGGGAGTTCACCCCTCCACTTT	CASSAWGGSSPLHF
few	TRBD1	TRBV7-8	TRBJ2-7	TGTGCCAGCAGCCCGGAGGACAGGGGCTACGAGCAGTACTTC	CASSPEDRGYEQYF
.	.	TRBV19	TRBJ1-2	TGTGCCAGTACTACCAGGGGCGGCTACACCTTC	CASTTRGGYTF